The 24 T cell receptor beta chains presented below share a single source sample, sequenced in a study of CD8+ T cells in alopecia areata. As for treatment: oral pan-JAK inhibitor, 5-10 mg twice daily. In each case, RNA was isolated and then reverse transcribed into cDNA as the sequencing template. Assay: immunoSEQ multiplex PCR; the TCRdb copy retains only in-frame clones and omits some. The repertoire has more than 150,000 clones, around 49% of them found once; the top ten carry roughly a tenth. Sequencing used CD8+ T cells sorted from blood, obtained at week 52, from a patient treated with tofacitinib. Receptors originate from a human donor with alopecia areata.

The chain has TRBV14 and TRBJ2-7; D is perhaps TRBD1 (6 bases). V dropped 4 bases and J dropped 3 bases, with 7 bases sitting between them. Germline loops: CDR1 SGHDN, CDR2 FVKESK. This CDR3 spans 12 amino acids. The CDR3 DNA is TGTGCCAGCAGCCTGGACAGCTACGAGCAGTACTTC. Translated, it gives CASSLDSYEQYF.

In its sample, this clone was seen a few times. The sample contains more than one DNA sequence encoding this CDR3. Here the CDR3 reads CASSLDRATDTQYF. The CDR3 coding sequence is TGTGCCAGCAGCTTAGACAGGGCCACAGATACGCAGTATTTT. The chain links TRBV13 to TRBJ2-3; maybe TRBD1 (6 bases). CDR3 length: 14 amino acids. V was pared by 1 base and J by 2 bases, with 7 bases between. Germline assignment: CDR1 PRHDT and CDR2 FYEKMQ (reference sequence).

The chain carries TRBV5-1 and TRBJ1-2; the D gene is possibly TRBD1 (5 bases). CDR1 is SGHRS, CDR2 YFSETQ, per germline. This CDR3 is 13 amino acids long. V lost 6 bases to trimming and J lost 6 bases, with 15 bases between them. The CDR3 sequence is CASTGLEGNGYTF. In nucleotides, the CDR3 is TGCGCCAGCACCGGGTTGGAGGGGAATGGCTACACCTTC. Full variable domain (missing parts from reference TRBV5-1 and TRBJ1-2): KAGVTQTPRYLIKTRGQQVTLSCSPISGHRSVSWYQQTPGQGLQFLFEYFSETQRNKGNFPGRFSGRQFSNSRSEMNVSTLELGDSALYLCASTGLEGNGYTFGSGTRLTVV.

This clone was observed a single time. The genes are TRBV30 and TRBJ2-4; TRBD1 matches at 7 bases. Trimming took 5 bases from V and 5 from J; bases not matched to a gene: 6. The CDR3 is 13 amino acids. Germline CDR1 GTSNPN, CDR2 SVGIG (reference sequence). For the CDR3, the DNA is TGTGCCTGGCAAGATACAGGGGAAAACATTCAGTACTTC. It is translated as CAWQDTGENIQYF.

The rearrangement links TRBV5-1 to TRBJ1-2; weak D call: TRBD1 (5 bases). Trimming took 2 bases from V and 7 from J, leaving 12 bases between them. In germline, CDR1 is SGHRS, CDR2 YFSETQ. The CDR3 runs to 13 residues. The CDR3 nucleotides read TGCGCCAGCAGCTTCATCCAGGGCTTTGGCTACACCTTC. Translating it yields CASSFIQGFGYTF.

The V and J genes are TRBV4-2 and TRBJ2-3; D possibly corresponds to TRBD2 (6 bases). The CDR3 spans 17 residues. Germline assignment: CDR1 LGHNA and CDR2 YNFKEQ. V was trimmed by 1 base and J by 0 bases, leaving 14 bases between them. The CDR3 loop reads CASSQVVMRGSTDTQYF. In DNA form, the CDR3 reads TGTGCCAGCAGCCAAGTGGTTATGCGGGGTAGCACAGATACGCAGTATTTT.

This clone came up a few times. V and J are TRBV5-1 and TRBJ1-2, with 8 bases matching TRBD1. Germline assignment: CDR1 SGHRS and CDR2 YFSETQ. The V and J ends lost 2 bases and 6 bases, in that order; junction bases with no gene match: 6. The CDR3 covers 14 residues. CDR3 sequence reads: CASSFDRGSDGYTF. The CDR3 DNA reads TGCGCCAGCAGCTTTGACAGGGGAAGTGATGGCTACACCTTC.

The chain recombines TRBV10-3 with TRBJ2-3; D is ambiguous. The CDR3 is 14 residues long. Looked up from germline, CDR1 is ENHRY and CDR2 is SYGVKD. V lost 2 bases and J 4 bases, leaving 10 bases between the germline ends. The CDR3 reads CAISEGQRADTQYF. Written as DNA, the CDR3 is TGTGCCATCAGTGAGGGCCAACGGGCAGATACGCAGTATTTT.

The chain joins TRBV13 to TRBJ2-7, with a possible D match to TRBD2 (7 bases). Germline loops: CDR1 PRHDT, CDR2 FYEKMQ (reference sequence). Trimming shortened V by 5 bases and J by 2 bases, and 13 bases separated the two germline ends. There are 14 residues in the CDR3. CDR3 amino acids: CASSMRGGAYEQYF. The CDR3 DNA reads TGTGCCAGCAGCATGAGGGGGGGAGCCTACGAGCAGTACTTC.

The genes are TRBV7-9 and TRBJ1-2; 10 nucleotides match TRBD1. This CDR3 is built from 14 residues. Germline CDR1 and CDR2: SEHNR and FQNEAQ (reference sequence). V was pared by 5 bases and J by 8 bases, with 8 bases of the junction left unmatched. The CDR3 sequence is CASSPSGTGEGYTF. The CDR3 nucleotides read TGTGCCAGCAGCCCCTCCGGGACAGGGGAAGGCTACACCTTC.

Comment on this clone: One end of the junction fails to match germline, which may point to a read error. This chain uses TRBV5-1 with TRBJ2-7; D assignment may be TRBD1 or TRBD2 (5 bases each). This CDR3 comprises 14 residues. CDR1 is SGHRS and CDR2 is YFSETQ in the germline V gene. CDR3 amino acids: CASTLGPYPYEQYF. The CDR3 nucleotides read TGCGCCAGCACCTTGGGACCCTACCCCTACGAGCAGTACTTC.

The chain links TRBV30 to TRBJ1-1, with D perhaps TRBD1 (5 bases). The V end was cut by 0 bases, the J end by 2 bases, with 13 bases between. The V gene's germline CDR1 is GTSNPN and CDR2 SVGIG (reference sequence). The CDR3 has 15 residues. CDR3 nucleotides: TGTGCCTGGAGTGTAAATCGACAGACAAACACTGAAGCTTTCTTT. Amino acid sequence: CAWSVNRQTNTEAFF.

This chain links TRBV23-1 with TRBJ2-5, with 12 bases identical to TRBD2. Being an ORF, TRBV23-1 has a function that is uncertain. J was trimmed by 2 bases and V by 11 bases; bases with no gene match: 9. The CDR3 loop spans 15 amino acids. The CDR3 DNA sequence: TGCGCCGCGACGACTAGCGGGAGACAACAAGAGACCCAGTACTTC. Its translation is CAATTSGRQQETQYF.

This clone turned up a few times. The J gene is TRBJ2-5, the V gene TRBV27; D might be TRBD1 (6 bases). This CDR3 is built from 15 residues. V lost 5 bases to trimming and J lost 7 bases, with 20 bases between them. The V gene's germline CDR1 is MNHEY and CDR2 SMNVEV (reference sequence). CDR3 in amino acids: CASSALDRFRGTQYF. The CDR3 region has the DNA TGTGCCAGCAGTGCCCTGGACAGATTTAGGGGGACCCAGTACTTC.

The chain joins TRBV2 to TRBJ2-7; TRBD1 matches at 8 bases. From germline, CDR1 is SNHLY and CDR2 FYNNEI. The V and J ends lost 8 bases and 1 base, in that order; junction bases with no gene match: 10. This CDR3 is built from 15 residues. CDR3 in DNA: TGTGCCAGCCCCGCCTGGACAGGGAATTCCTACGAGCAGTACTTC. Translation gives CASPAWTGNSYEQYF.

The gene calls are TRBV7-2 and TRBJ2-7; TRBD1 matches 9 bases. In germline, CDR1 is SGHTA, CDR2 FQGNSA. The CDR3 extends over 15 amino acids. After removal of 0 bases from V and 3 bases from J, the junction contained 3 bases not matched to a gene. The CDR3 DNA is TGTGCCAGCAGCTTAGCGGGACAGGGACGCTACGAGCAGTACTTC. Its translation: CASSLAGQGRYEQYF.

The DNA of the CDR3 is TGTGCCAGCAGCCAAGGGGGTGCGTCCCTCTACGAGCAGTACTTC. Translation: CASSQGGASLYEQYF. The chain is built from TRBV7-2 and TRBJ2-7; a weak D match, TRBD1 (6 bases). V lost 5 bases, J lost 3 bases, and 17 bases lay in between. Germline-derived CDR1 and CDR2 are SGHTA and FQGNSA. The length of the CDR3 is 15 residues.

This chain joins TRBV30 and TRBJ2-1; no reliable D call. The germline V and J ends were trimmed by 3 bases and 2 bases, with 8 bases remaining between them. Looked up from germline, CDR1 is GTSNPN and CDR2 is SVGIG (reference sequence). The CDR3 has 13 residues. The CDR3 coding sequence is TGTGCCTGGAGCCAGGAGACCTACAATGAGCAGTTCTTC. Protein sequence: CAWSQETYNEQFF.

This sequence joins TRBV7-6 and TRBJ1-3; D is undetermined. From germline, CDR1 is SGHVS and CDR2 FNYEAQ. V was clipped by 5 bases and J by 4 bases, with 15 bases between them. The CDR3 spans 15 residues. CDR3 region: CASSPRGGNGNTIYF. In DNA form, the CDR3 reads TGTGCCAGCAGCCCCCGGGGAGGGAACGGAAACACCATATATTTT.

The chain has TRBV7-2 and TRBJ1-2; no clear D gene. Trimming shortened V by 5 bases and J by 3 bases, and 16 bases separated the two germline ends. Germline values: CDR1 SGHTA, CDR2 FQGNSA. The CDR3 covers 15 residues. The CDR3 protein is CASSPLGGSYYGYTF. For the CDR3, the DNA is TGTGCCAGCAGCCCACTAGGTGGCAGCTACTATGGCTACACCTTC.

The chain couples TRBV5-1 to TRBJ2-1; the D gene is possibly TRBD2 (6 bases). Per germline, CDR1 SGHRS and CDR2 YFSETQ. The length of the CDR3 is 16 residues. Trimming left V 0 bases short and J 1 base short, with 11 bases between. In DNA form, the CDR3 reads TGCGCCAGCAGCTTGGCGGGGGATCTTTCCTACAATGAGCAGTTCTTC. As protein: CASSLAGDLSYNEQFF.

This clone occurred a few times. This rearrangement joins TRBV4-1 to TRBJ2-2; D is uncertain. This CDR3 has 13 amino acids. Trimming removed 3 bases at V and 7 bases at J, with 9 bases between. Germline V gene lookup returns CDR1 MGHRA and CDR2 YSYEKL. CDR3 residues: CASSQTAGGELFF. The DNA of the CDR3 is TGCGCCAGCAGCCAGACCGCCGGCGGGGAGCTGTTTTTT.

The CDR3 is CARVQVVEKLFF. DNA for the CDR3: TGTGCTAGGGTTCAGGTGGTTGAAAAACTGTTTTTT. This chain uses TRBV27 with TRBJ1-4; D unresolved. The CDR3 length is 12 residues. CDR1 and CDR2 from the germline V gene are MNHEY and SMNVEV (reference sequence).

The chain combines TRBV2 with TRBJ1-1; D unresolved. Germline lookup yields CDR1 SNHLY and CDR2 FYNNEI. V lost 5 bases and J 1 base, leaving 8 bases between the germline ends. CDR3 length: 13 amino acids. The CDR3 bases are TGTGCCAGCAGTCAAATTTGGAACACTGAAGCTTTCTTT. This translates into CASSQIWNTEAFF.